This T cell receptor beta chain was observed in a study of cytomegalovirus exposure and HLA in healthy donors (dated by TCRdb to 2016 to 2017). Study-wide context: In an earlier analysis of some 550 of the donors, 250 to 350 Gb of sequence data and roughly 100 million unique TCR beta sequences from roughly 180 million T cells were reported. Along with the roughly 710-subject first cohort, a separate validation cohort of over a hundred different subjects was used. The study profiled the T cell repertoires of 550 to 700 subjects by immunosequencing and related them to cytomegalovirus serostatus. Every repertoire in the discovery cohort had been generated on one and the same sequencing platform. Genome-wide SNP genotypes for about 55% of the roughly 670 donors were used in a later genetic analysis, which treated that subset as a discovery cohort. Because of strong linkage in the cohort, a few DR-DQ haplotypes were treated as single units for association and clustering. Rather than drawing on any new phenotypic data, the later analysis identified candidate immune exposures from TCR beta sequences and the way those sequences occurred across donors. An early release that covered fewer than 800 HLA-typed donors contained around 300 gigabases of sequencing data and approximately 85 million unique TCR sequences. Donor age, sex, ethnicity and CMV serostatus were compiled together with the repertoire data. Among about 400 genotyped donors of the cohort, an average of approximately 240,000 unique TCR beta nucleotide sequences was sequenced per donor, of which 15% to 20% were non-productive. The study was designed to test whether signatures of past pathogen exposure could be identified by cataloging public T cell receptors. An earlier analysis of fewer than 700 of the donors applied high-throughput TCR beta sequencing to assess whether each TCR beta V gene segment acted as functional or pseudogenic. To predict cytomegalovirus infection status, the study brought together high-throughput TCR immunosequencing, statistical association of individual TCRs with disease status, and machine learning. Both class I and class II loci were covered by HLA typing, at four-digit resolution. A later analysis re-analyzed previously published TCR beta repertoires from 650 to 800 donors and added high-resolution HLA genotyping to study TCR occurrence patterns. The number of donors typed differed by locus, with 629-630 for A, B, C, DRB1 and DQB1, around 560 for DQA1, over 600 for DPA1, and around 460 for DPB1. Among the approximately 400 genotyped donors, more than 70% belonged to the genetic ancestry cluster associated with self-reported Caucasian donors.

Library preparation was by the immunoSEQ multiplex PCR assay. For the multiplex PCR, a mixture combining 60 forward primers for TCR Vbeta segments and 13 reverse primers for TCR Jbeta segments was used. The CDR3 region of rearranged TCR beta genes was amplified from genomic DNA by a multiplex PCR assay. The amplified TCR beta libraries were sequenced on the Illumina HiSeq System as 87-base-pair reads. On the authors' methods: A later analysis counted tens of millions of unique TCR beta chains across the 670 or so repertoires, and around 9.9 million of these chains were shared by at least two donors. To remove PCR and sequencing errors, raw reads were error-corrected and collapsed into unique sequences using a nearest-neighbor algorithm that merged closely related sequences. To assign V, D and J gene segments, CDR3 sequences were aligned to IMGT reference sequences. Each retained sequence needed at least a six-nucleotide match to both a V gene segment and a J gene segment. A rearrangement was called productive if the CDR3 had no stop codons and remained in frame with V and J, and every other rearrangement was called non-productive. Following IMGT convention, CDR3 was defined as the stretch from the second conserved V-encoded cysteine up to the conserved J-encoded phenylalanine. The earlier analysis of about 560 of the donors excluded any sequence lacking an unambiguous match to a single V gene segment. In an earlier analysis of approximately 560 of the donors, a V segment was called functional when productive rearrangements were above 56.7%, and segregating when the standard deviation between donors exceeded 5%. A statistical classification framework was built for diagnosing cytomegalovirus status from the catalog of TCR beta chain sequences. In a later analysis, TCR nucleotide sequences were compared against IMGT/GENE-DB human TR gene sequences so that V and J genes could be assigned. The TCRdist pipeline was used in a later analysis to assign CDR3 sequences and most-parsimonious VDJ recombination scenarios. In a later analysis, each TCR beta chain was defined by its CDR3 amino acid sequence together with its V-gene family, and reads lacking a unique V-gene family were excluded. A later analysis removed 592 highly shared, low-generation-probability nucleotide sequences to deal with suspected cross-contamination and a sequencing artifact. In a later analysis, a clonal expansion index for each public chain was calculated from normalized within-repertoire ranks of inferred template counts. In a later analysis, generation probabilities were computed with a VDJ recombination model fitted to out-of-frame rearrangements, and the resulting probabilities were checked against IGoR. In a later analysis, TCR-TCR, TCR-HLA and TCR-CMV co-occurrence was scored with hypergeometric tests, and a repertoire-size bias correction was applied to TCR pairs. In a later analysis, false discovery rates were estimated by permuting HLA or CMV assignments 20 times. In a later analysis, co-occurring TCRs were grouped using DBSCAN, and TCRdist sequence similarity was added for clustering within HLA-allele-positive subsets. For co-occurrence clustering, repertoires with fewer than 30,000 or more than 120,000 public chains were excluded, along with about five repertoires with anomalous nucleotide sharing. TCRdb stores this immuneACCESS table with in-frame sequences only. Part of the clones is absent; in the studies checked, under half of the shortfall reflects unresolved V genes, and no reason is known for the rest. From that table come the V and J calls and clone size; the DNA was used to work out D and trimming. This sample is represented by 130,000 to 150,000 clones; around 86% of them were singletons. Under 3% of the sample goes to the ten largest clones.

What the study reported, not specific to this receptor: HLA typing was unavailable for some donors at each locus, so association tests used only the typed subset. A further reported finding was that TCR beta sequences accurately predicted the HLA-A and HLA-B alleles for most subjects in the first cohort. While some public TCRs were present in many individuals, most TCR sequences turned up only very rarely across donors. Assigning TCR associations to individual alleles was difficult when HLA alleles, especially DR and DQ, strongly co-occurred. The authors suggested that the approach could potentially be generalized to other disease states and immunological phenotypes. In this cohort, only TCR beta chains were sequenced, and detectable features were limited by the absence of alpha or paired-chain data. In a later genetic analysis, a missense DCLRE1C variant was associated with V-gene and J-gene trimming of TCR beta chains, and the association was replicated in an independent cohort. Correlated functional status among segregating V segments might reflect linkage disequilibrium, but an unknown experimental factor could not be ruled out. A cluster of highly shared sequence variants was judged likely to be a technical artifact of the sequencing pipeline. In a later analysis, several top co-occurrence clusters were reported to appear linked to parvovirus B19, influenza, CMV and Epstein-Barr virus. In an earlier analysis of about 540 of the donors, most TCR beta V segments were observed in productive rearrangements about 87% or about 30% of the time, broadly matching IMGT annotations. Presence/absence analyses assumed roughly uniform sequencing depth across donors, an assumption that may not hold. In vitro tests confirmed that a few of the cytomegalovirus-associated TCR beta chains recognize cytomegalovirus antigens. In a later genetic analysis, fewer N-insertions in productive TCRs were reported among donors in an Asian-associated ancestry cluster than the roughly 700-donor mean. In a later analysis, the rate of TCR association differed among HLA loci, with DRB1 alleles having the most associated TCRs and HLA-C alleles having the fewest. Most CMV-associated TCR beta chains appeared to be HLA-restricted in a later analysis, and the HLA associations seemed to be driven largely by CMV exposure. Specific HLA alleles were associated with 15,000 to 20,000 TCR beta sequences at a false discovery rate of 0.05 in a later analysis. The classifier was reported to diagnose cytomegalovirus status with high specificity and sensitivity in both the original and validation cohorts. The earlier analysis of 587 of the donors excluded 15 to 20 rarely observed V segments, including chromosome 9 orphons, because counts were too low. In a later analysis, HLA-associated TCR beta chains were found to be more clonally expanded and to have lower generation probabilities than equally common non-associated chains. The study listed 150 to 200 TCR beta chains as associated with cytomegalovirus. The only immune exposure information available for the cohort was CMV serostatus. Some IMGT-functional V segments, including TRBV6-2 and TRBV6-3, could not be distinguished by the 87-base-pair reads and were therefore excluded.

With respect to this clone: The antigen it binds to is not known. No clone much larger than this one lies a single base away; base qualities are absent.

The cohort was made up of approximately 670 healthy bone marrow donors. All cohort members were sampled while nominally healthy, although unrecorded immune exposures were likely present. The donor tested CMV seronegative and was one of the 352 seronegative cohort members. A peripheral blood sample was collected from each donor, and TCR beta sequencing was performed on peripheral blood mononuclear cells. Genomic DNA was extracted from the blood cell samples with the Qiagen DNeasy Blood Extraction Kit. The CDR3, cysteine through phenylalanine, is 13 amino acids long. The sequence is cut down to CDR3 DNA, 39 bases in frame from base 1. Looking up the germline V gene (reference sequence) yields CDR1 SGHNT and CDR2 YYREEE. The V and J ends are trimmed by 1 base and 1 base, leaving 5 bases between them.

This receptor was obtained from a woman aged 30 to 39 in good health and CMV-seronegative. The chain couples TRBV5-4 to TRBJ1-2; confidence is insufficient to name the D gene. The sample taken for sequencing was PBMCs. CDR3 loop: CASSLLNNYGYTF. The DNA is TGTGCCAGCAGCTTGTTAAATAACTATGGCTACACCTTC.